The 7 T cell receptor beta chains listed next were all sequenced from one sample in a study of control samples from healthy donors and cancer patients. Clones were read by immunoSEQ multiplex PCR, and TCRdb kept only the in-frame ones, dropping some. The sample gives roughly 76,000 clones, about 93% of which show up once; more than 5.5% is in the top ten. Sequenced sample: blood. Every receptor here comes from a woman in her forties in good health.

As regards this clone: At the DNA level, this CDR3 is encoded by other sequences in the same sample as well. The chain couples TRBV5-5 to TRBJ1-5, with D possibly matching TRBD1 (6 bases). Trimming pared 0 bases from V and 6 bases from J, leaving 10 bases between. The CDR3 extends over 14 amino acids. Per the germline V gene, CDR1 is SGHKS and CDR2 is YYEKEE (reference sequence). For the CDR3, the DNA is TGTGCCAGCAGCTTGGAGGGGGGAGGTCAGCCCCAGCATTTT. Amino acid sequence: CASSLEGGGQPQHF.

The chain recombines TRBV30 with TRBJ1-2, with 8 nucleotides matching TRBD1. The CDR3 covers 13 residues. V lost 2 bases, J lost 8 bases, and 7 bases stayed unmatched. Germline assignment: CDR1 GTSNPN and CDR2 SVGIG (reference sequence). CDR3 amino acids: CAWSRDRPRGYTF. The CDR3 coding sequence is TGTGCCTGGAGTCGGGACAGGCCACGGGGCTACACCTTC.

The J gene is TRBJ1-4, the V gene TRBV19; D gene ambiguous. V was cut by 5 bases and J by 7 bases, with 8 bases left in between. The CDR3 is made up of 12 amino acids. Germline V gives CDR1 LNHDA, CDR2 SQIVND (reference sequence). The CDR3 DNA sequence: TGTGCCAGTAGTCATCCCGGTGAAAAACTGTTTTTT. This encodes CASSHPGEKLFF.

This clone was counted once. The chain couples TRBV7-9 to TRBJ2-3, with no clear D. Trimming stripped 1 base from V and 2 bases from J, with 16 bases between. This CDR3 has 17 amino acids. CDR1 is SEHNR, CDR2 FQNEAQ, per germline (reference sequence). The CDR3 loop is CASSLGVDGGITDTQYF. The CDR3 DNA is TGTGCCAGCAGCTTAGGGGTAGACGGCGGCATCACAGATACGCAGTATTTT.

V is TRBV6-5 and J is TRBJ2-7; D unresolved. This CDR3 comprises 12 residues. Germline values: CDR1 MNHEY, CDR2 SVGAGI. The ends were cut back, 2 bases at V and 1 base at J, with 3 bases in the middle. CDR3 sequence: CASSYNSYEQYF. CDR3 DNA: TGTGCCAGCAGTTACAATTCCTACGAGCAGTACTTC.

The chain employs TRBV27 and TRBJ2-1; D perhaps matches TRBD1 (5 bases). Trimming cost V 5 bases and J 0 bases, with 11 bases left between them. This CDR3 is built from 15 residues. The germline CDR1 and CDR2 sequences are MNHEY and SMNVEV (reference sequence). Here the CDR3 DNA reads TGTGCCAGCAGTCCCCAGGGAATCTCCTACAATGAGCAGTTCTTC. It specifies CASSPQGISYNEQFF.

CDR3 in DNA: TGTGCCAGCAGCCAAGACCAACAGGGTCTAGATTCACCCCTCCACTTT. Amino acids: CASSQDQQGLDSPLHF. The chain recombines TRBV4-2 with TRBJ1-6, with a tentative D call TRBD1 (6 bases). With 0 bases removed from V and 8 bases from J, the gap between germline ends came to 14 bases. The CDR3 runs to 16 residues. Germline V lookup: CDR1 LGHNA, CDR2 YNFKEQ.